This T cell receptor (beta chain) is drawn from a study of identical twins. Whole-study findings and limits: Shared out-of-frame alpha sequences (those common to twins) showed excess low generation probability.

Germline lookup yields CDR1 SGHRS and CDR2 YFSETQ. The CDR3 sequence is 14 residues long. V was pared by 2 bases and J by 4 bases, with 10 bases between. There are a few counts of this clonotype. What it binds is not known. In TCRdb, the 5' RACE reads were re-called with MiXCR into one record per CDR3 protein. Among hundreds of thousands of distinct CDR3 sequences listed, about 20% were seen once. The same data also went into a second study, on T cells expressing NK-cell markers. From that study: It is unclear if expanded NKG2C-expressing clones target HCMV antigens.

The sequenced sample consisted of PBMCs. The sequence was collected from a woman between 18 and 29 years old in good health. V gene TRBV5-1 combines with J gene TRBJ1-3; the D gene is possibly TRBD1 (5 bases). The CDR3, as DNA: TGCGCCAGCAGCTTCTGGGGGAGCGGAAACACCATATATTTT. This encodes CASSFWGSGNTIYF.